Listed here are 25 T cell receptor beta chains from one sample, sequenced in a study of graft-versus-host responses after intestinal transplantation. Measured with immunoSEQ multiplex PCR; TCRdb has only the in-frame clones, and not every one. The table records around 100,000 clones, about 92% of them present only once. These TCRs' antigens remain unknown. The source material was unstimulated CD8+ T cells sorted from spleen or lymph node cells, sampled before transplant. All receptors derive from a human donor who was the organ donor for an intestinal transplant.

This clone has more than one count but fewer than ten. The chain employs TRBV4-1 and TRBJ2-7; 9 positions agree with TRBD1. J was trimmed by 3 bases and V by 0 bases; bases with no gene match: 6. Looked up from germline, CDR1 is MGHRA and CDR2 is YSYEKL. The CDR3 length is 16 residues. CDR3 amino acids: CASSQDLGTGFYEQYF. CDR3 sequence (DNA): TGCGCCAGCAGCCAAGATCTCGGGACAGGGTTCTACGAGCAGTACTTC.

The V and J genes are TRBV27 and TRBJ2-1, with D perhaps matching TRBD2 (6 bases). Between the trimmed V and J ends, which lost 3 bases and 7 bases, there was a span of 16 bases. This CDR3 is 15 amino acids long. Germline V gives CDR1 MNHEY, CDR2 SMNVEV (reference sequence). CDR3 in amino acids: CASSFPGASPNEQFF. The DNA of the CDR3 is TGTGCCAGCAGTTTTCCGGGAGCCAGTCCTAATGAGCAGTTCTTC.

V is TRBV27 and J is TRBJ1-1; no definite D call. This CDR3 is 13 amino acids long. Germline-derived CDR1 and CDR2 are MNHEY and SMNVEV (reference sequence). V was clipped by 6 bases and J by 1 base, with 9 bases between them. CDR3 DNA sequence: TGTGCCAGCAGACAACAGAGGAACACTGAAGCTTTCTTT. This gives the protein CASRQQRNTEAFF.

This chain joins TRBV11-3 and TRBJ1-1; 7 bases map to TRBD1. V was pared by 8 bases and J by 7 bases, with 10 bases of the junction left unmatched. Germline V gives CDR1 SGHNT, CDR2 YENEEA. This CDR3 has 13 amino acids. The CDR3 bases are TGTGCCAGCTCCTTTGGCAGGGACAGTGAAGCTTTCTTT. It encodes CASSFGRDSEAFF.

This clone was seen just once. The chain combines TRBV13 with TRBJ1-1; 7 nucleotides align to TRBD1. CDR1 is PRHDT, CDR2 FYEKMQ, per germline (reference sequence). The CDR3 runs 15 residues. V shed 6 bases and J 3 bases; nucleotides not matched to a gene: 10. CDR3: CASRYLLQGDTEAFF. CDR3 DNA sequence: TGTGCCAGCAGGTACTTACTTCAGGGGGACACTGAAGCTTTCTTT.

This clone was recorded a few times. The gene calls are TRBV6-6 and TRBJ2-7; perhaps TRBD1 as D (6 bases). The CDR3 totals 14 residues. V was shortened by 6 bases and J by 6 bases, with 18 bases between the two germline ends. Germline CDR1 reads MNHNY; CDR2 reads SVGAGI (reference sequence). The CDR3 reads CASSRDRWKFEQYF. The CDR3 region has the DNA TGTGCCAGCAGCAGAGACAGGTGGAAGTTCGAGCAGTACTTC.

Notes on this clone: Other DNA sequences of this sample code for an identical CDR3. The chain carries TRBV28 and TRBJ2-1; D unresolved. The V gene lost 6 bases and the J gene lost 5 bases, with 8 bases spanning the gap. The CDR3 consists of 12 residues. Per germline, CDR1 MDHEN and CDR2 SYDVKM. The CDR3 sequence: CASSLSNNEQFF. DNA for the CDR3: TGTGCCAGCAGCTTGTCGAACAATGAGCAGTTCTTC.

The chain links TRBV7-9 to TRBJ2-4; 9 nucleotides agree with TRBD1. This CDR3 is built from 15 residues. The V gene end was trimmed by 5 bases and the J gene end by 1 base; junction bases not matched to a gene: 3. The germline CDR1 and CDR2 sequences are SEHNR and FQNEAQ (reference sequence). CDR3 sequence: CASSPGTGAKNIQYF. CDR3 nucleotides: TGTGCCAGCAGCCCGGGGACAGGGGCCAAAAACATTCAGTACTTC.

This chain connects TRBV6-6 to TRBJ2-7; D might be TRBD1 (6 bases). The CDR3 totals 13 residues. With 6 bases removed from V and 0 bases from J, the gap between germline ends came to 9 bases. Germline V gene lookup returns CDR1 MNHNY and CDR2 SVGAGI (reference sequence). As DNA, the CDR3 is TGTGCCAGCAGATACAGGGTCTCCTACGAGCAGTACTTC. It is translated as CASRYRVSYEQYF.

The rearrangement joins TRBV2 to TRBJ2-7, with D tentatively TRBD2 (6 bases). The ends were cut back, 8 bases at V and 2 bases at J, with 13 bases in the middle. This CDR3 region has 13 residues. Germline V lookup: CDR1 SNHLY, CDR2 FYNNEI. DNA for the CDR3: TGTGCCAGCCGGGGGACGTTACCCTACGAGCAGTACTTC. It yields the protein CASRGTLPYEQYF.

V usage is TRBV6-5 and J usage is TRBJ2-2; D may be TRBD1 or TRBD2 (5 bases each). CDR1 MNHEY and CDR2 SVGAGI come from the germline V gene. V lost 4 bases and J lost 5, with 5 bases in between. The length of the CDR3 is 12 residues. CDR3 nucleotides: TGTGCCAGCAGTTGGGGGACCGGGGAGCTGTTTTTT. Translated, it gives CASSWGTGELFF.

The chain recombines TRBV7-9 with TRBJ1-5, with unresolved D. Germline V lookup: CDR1 SEHNR, CDR2 FQNEAQ (reference sequence). V was pared by 1 base and J by 9 bases, with 13 bases between. The CDR3 runs 14 residues. The chain's CDR3 is CASSLGHGIRPQHF. The CDR3 DNA reads as TGTGCCAGCAGCTTAGGACATGGGATTCGGCCCCAGCATTTT.

The chain recombines TRBV2 with TRBJ1-1, with D hard to call. V was shortened by 3 bases and J by 8 bases, with 4 bases between the two germline ends. Germline V CDR1 and CDR2: SNHLY, FYNNEI. This CDR3 has 10 amino acids. The CDR3 protein is CASSDWEAFF. The CDR3 DNA is TGTGCCAGCAGTGACTGGGAAGCTTTCTTT.

V usage is TRBV6-1 and J usage is TRBJ1-1; D is unresolved. Deletions cut 1 base from V and 0 bases from J, with 15 bases between. The CDR3 is 17 amino acids. Germline CDR1 reads MNHNS; CDR2 reads SASEGT. Here the CDR3 DNA reads TGTGCCAGCAGTGAAGTCTGGGTACTTAGGATGAACACTGAAGCTTTCTTT. It encodes CASSEVWVLRMNTEAFF.

The chain uses TRBV2 and TRBJ2-4; 8 nucleotides match TRBD1. Per the germline V gene, CDR1 is SNHLY and CDR2 is FYNNEI. Unmatched junction bases numbered 11, after V lost 7 bases and J lost 12 bases. The CDR3 runs 13 residues. In nucleotides, the CDR3 is TGTGCCAGCAATGGACAGGGCCCTGAACATCAGTACTTC. This codes for CASNGQGPEHQYF.

V is TRBV28 and J is TRBJ2-1; tentative D call: TRBD1 (5 bases). This CDR3 has 14 amino acids. V shed 3 bases and J shed 8 bases, with 14 bases lying between them. Germline CDR1 reads MDHEN; CDR2 reads SYDVKM. In DNA, the CDR3 is TGTGCCAGCAGTTTTCGACAGATTTCGGATGAGCAGTTCTTC. This translates into CASSFRQISDEQFF.

This clone was detected once. The V and J genes are TRBV4-3 and TRBJ2-1; 12 nucleotides agree with TRBD2. J was trimmed by 8 bases and V by 3 bases; bases with no gene match: 5. CDR1 and CDR2 (germline): LGHNA, YSLEER. CDR3 length equals 15 residues. The CDR3 is CASSQTSGSKDEQFF. CDR3 nucleotide sequence: TGCGCCAGCAGCCAGACTAGCGGGAGTAAAGATGAGCAGTTCTTC.

V and J are TRBV27 and TRBJ1-2; D unresolved. Germline V gene lookup returns CDR1 MNHEY and CDR2 SMNVEV (reference sequence). The V end was cut by 5 bases, the J end by 8 bases, with 12 bases between. This CDR3 contains 12 residues. The CDR3, as DNA: TGTGCCAGCAGTCCCCGTTTCGGGGGCTACACCTTC. Protein product: CASSPRFGGYTF.

The gene calls are TRBV25-1 and TRBJ2-7, with TRBD2 as a possible D gene (5 bases). This CDR3 region has 12 residues. V was shortened by 5 bases and J by 7 bases, with 12 bases between the two germline ends. CDR1 is MGHDK and CDR2 is SYGVNS in the germline V gene. The CDR3 region has the DNA TGTGCCAGCAGTCCTACCTCGGGGGAGCAGTACTTC. As protein: CASSPTSGEQYF.

Concerning this clone itself: This CDR3 is also generated by other DNA sequences in the sample. The CDR3 bases are TGTGCCAGTAGTATAGGGAGTGGGTGGACTGAAGCTTTCTTT. Residues: CASSIGSGWTEAFF. The chain carries TRBV19 and TRBJ1-1, with unresolved D. This CDR3 has 14 residues. Trimming pared 1 base from V and 5 bases from J, leaving 11 bases between. Germline CDR1 LNHDA, CDR2 SQIVND (reference sequence).

The gene calls are TRBV18 and TRBJ2-5, with 10 bases aligning to TRBD1. The J call may be incorrect, as the DNA end agrees better with TRBJ2-7. CDR1 and CDR2 (germline): KGHSH, LQKENI. The CDR3 spans 15 residues. CDR3 bases: TGTGCCAGCTCCCCCTCTGACAGGGGGCCCTACGAGCAGTACTTC. It yields the protein CASSPSDRGPYEQYF.

The J gene is TRBJ1-3, the V gene TRBV10-1; D remains ambiguous. The germline gives CDR1 WNHNN, CDR2 SYGVQD (reference sequence). This CDR3 is built from 11 residues. V was shortened by 5 bases and J by 4 bases, with 3 bases between the two germline ends. CDR3 loop: CASSQGNTIYF. The CDR3, as DNA: TGCGCCAGCAGTCAAGGAAACACCATATATTTT.

The chain combines TRBV6-1 with TRBJ2-2; 8 positions match TRBD1. The CDR3 is 15 residues long. CDR1 and CDR2 (germline): MNHNS, SASEGT. Germline trimming cut 6 bases from V and 4 bases from J; bases unmatched to any gene: 7. The CDR3: CASRSTGALTGELFF. CDR3 bases: TGTGCCAGCAGATCGACAGGGGCCCTCACCGGGGAGCTGTTTTTT.

Concerning this clone: This may be a read error: a much more frequent sequence differs by one nucleotide. CDR3: CASSQEVAGGPGETQYF. The CDR3 DNA reads TGTGCCAGCAGCCAGGAAGTAGCGGGAGGGCCAGGAGAGACCCAGTACTTC. The V and J genes are TRBV4-2 and TRBJ2-5; 11 nucleotides line up with TRBD2. Germline V gene data show CDR1 as LGHNA and CDR2 as YNFKEQ. The CDR3 runs to 17 residues. Unmatched junction bases numbered 10, after V lost 3 bases and J lost 4 bases.

The CDR3: CASSLNPRGETQYF. The CDR3 coding sequence is TGTGCCAGCAGCTTGAACCCCAGGGGAGAGACCCAGTACTTC. The chain employs TRBV5-8 and TRBJ2-5, with D tentatively TRBD1 (6 bases). CDR1 SGHTS and CDR2 YDEGEE come from the germline V gene. Trimming took off 1 base at V and 4 bases at J, with 11 bases between the two ends. CDR3 size: 14 residues.